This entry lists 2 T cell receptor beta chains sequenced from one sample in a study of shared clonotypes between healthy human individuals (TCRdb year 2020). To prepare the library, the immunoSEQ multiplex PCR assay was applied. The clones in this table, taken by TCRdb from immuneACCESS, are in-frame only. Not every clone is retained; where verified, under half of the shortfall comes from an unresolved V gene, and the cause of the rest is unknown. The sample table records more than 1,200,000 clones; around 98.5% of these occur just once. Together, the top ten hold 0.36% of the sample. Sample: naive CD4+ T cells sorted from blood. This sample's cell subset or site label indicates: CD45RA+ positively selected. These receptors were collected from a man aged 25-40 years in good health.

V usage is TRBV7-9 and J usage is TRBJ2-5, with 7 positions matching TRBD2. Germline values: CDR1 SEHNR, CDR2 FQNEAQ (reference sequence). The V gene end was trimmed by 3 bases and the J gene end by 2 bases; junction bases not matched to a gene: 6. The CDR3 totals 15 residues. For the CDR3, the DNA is TGTGCCAGCAGCTTGGCCTTAGCGGGTCAAGAGACCCAGTACTTC. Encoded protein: CASSLALAGQETQYF.

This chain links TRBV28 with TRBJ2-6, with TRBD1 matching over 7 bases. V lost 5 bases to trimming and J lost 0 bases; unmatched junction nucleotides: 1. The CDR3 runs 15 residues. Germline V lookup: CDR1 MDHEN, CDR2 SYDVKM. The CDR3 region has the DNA TGTGCCAGCAGTACAGGGGCCTCTGGGGCCAACGTCCTGACTTTC. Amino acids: CASSTGASGANVLTF.